This T cell receptor beta chain was documented in a study of blood T cell repertoires in COVID-19. Study information: Sites in the United States, Italy and Spain provided acute and convalescent COVID-19 samples. The cDNA or gDNA used as material had been derived from T cells, B-cell-depleted T cells, or PBMCs.

Authors' analysis steps: From reference gene primer amplification, estimates of nucleated cell counts were derived. Profiled with immunoSEQ multiplex PCR; TCRdb holds only in-frame clones, not every one. For V, J and clone size, that table is used; D and trimming come from the DNA. The sample lists approximately 140,000 clones, more than 80% occurring once. Per germline, CDR1 SQVTM and CDR2 ANQGSEA. V shed 5 bases and J shed 0 bases, with 13 bases lying between them. CDR3 size: 14 residues. This chain connects TRBV29-1 to TRBJ1-1; tentatively, D is TRBD1 (5 bases). Sample: peripheral blood. This sequence originates from a man between 70 and 80 years old with acute or convalescent COVID-19. This chain's CDR3 is CSVSRGTLNTEAFF. CDR3 coding DNA: TGCAGCGTTTCCCGGGGGACTCTGAACACTGAAGCTTTCTTT.